This passage covers 25 T cell receptor beta chains from one sample sequenced in a study of blood T cell repertoires in COVID-19. Assay: immunoSEQ multiplex PCR; the TCRdb copy retains only in-frame clones and omits some. This sample has some 100,000 clones; approximately 92% occur once, and the top ten carry around 5.8%. Sequencing used peripheral blood. The receptors stem from a man between 45 and 60 years old with active COVID-19.

The chain joins TRBV29-1 to TRBJ1-1, with 8 bases fitting TRBD1. Per the germline V gene, CDR1 is SQVTM and CDR2 is ANQGSEA. The CDR3 runs 13 residues. Trimming removed 3 bases from V and 5 bases from J; junction bases left unmatched: 5. This CDR3 reads CSVETGAETEAFF. The DNA for the CDR3 is TGCAGCGTTGAGACAGGGGCGGAAACTGAAGCTTTCTTT.

V usage is TRBV24-1 and J usage is TRBJ2-6, with a weak D call TRBD1 (6 bases). Trimming took off 4 bases at V and 3 bases at J, with 9 bases between the two ends. The CDR3 covers 15 residues. Germline CDR1 KGHDR, CDR2 SFDVKD. CDR3: CATSEGASGANVLTF. The DNA for the CDR3 is TGTGCCACCAGTGAGGGGGCAAGTGGGGCCAACGTCCTGACTTTC.

The V gene is TRBV30, the J gene TRBJ1-5, with 9 bases identical to TRBD1. Trimming took 3 bases from V and 3 from J; bases not matched to a gene: 6. The CDR3 has 15 amino acids. CDR1 and CDR2 (germline): GTSNPN, SVGIG (reference sequence). The DNA for the CDR3 is TGTGCCTGGAGCACCGGGGACAGGGCCAATCAGCCCCAGCATTTT. Its protein product is CAWSTGDRANQPQHF. The complete variable domain, with remaining parts taken from reference TRBV30 and TRBJ1-5, reads SQTIHQWPATLVQPVGSPLSLECTVEGTSNPNLYWYRQAAGRGLQLLFYSVGIGQISSEVPQNLSASRPQDRQFILSSKKLLLSDSGFYLCAWSTGDRANQPQHFGDGTRLSIL.

The genes are TRBV11-2 and TRBJ1-2; D is unclear. The CDR3 is 14 amino acids. Trimming took off 1 base at V and 2 bases at J, with 8 bases between the two ends. Germline V gene sequence: CDR1 SGHAT, CDR2 FQNNGV. DNA for the CDR3: TGTGCCAGCAGCTTAGTTGGGCCCAACTATGGCTACACCTTC. Amino acid sequence: CASSLVGPNYGYTF.

The chain is built from TRBV27 and TRBJ2-7; a weak D match, TRBD1 (5 bases). Trimming pared 5 bases from V and 5 bases from J, leaving 16 bases between. Germline lookup yields CDR1 MNHEY and CDR2 SMNVEV (reference sequence). The CDR3 spans 14 residues. The CDR3 DNA reads TGTGCCAGCAGTCCTCAGGGTCTAAGCGACGAGCAGTACTTC. Its protein product is CASSPQGLSDEQYF.

The chain uses TRBV10-3 and TRBJ2-1, with no clear D. In germline, CDR1 is ENHRY, CDR2 SYGVKD. This CDR3 comprises 14 residues. V was clipped by 4 bases and J by 2 bases, with 9 bases between them. This CDR3 is CAISGVSPYNEQFF. The CDR3 nucleotides read TGTGCCATCAGTGGTGTTAGCCCCTACAATGAGCAGTTCTTC.

This chain connects TRBV30 to TRBJ2-7; D may be TRBD2 (5 bases). V was trimmed by 0 bases and J by 1 base, leaving 10 bases between them. Germline CDR1 GTSNPN, CDR2 SVGIG (reference sequence). The length of the CDR3 is 14 residues. CDR3: CAWSVGGTSYEQYF. CDR3 coding DNA: TGTGCCTGGAGTGTAGGAGGAACTTCCTACGAGCAGTACTTC.

The gene calls are TRBV12-3 or TRBV12-4 and TRBJ2-1, with unresolved D. There are 12 residues in the CDR3. Trimming removed 6 bases at V and 10 bases at J, with 13 bases between. The CDR3 loop is CASSVQWSEQFF. The CDR3 DNA is TGTGCCAGCAGCGTGCAGTGGAGCGAGCAGTTCTTC.

This sequence joins TRBV6-5 and TRBJ2-1; D might be TRBD2 (5 bases). The CDR3 spans 15 residues. The germline V gene encodes CDR1 MNHEY and CDR2 SVGAGI. Trimming removed 6 bases from V and 0 bases from J, with 12 bases in between. The CDR3 bases are TGTGCCAGCAGCCGGAGGCGAAGCTCCTACAATGAGCAGTTCTTC. It encodes CASSRRRSSYNEQFF.

The chain links TRBV18 to TRBJ2-3, with 13 positions matching TRBD2. This CDR3 is built from 17 residues. Germline CDR1 is KGHSH and CDR2 is LQKENI. With V trimmed by 3 bases and J by 6 bases, 9 bases remained unmatched. CDR3 residues: CASSPRTSGRATDTQYF. The CDR3 DNA reads as TGTGCCAGCTCACCGAGAACTAGCGGGAGGGCCACCGATACGCAGTATTTT.

This chain links TRBV19 with TRBJ2-2; TRBD1 agrees at 11 bases. Germline V CDR1 and CDR2: LNHDA, SQIVND (reference sequence). V shed 5 bases, J shed 6 bases, and the junction held 2 bases outside the gene matches. The CDR3 runs to 14 residues. In DNA form, the CDR3 reads TGTGCCAGTAGTCCGGGACAGGGGGCCGGGGAGCTGTTTTTT. It specifies CASSPGQGAGELFF. Supplemented by reference TRBV19 and TRBJ2-2, the full variable domain reads DGGITQSPKYLFRKEGQNVTLSCEQNLNHDAMYWYRQDPGQGLRLIYYSQIVNDFQKGDIAEGYSVSREKKESFPLTVTSAQKNPTAFYLCASSPGQGAGELFFGEGSRLTVL.

This sequence joins TRBV2 and TRBJ2-7, with D hard to call. V lost 4 bases, J lost 2 bases, and 12 bases lay in between. Looked up from germline, CDR1 is SNHLY and CDR2 is FYNNEI. This CDR3 spans 14 amino acids. CDR3 nucleotides: TGTGCCAGCAGTGCCGAACAGCCAACCTACGAGCAGTACTTC. This gives the protein CASSAEQPTYEQYF.

V usage is TRBV23-1 and J usage is TRBJ2-7, with 10 nucleotides matching TRBD2. TRBV23-1 counts as an open reading frame of uncertain function. Trimming took 6 bases from V and 2 from J; bases not matched to a gene: 7. This CDR3 has 15 amino acids. The CDR3 loop reads CASSHGLAATYEQYF. The DNA for the CDR3 is TGCGCCAGCAGCCATGGACTAGCGGCAACCTACGAGCAGTACTTC.

The CDR3 protein is CAISGSASNQPQHF. DNA for the CDR3: TGTGCCATCAGTGGGTCTGCGAGCAATCAGCCCCAGCATTTT. This rearrangement joins TRBV10-3 to TRBJ1-5; D remains ambiguous. The V gene lost 4 bases and the J gene lost 1 base, with 8 bases spanning the gap. The CDR3 is 14 amino acids. CDR1 is ENHRY and CDR2 is SYGVKD in the germline V gene.

The rearrangement links TRBV7-2 to TRBJ2-3; the D gene is possibly TRBD1 (7 bases). Germline-derived CDR1 and CDR2 are SGHTA and FQGNSA. The CDR3 extends over 18 amino acids. The V end lost 6 bases, the J end lost 2 bases, and 24 bases lay between the germline ends. The CDR3 sequence is CASRLLPGGRQHTDTQYF. The CDR3 bases are TGTGCCAGCAGACTACTCCCAGGGGGGAGACAGCACACAGATACGCAGTATTTT. The whole variable domain, remainder taken from reference TRBV7-2 and TRBJ2-3, is GAGVSQSPSNKVTEKGKDVELRCDPISGHTALYWYRQSLGQGLEFLIYFQGNSAPDKSGLPSDRFSAERTGGSVSTLTIQRTQQEDSAVYLCASRLLPGGRQHTDTQYFGPGTRLTVL.

This sequence joins TRBV30 and TRBJ2-7, with TRBD2 identical over 14 bases. Looked up from germline, CDR1 is GTSNPN and CDR2 is SVGIG (reference sequence). The CDR3 sequence is 15 residues long. The ends lost 0 bases at V and 4 bases at J; junction bases unmatched: 2. The CDR3 region is CAWSVRTSGRYEQYF. Written as DNA, the CDR3 is TGTGCCTGGAGTGTACGGACTAGCGGGAGGTACGAGCAGTACTTC.

Only one count was recorded for this clone. This chain connects TRBV15 to TRBJ1-2; the D is unclear. Trimming took off 0 bases at V and 8 bases at J, with 22 bases between the two ends. This CDR3 spans 17 amino acids. The V gene's germline CDR1 is LNHNV and CDR2 YYDKDF (reference sequence). This chain's CDR3 is CATSRDVRRPIPGGYTF. The DNA of the CDR3 is TGTGCCACCAGCAGAGATGTCAGGAGGCCAATACCCGGGGGCTACACCTTC.

The chain carries TRBV15 and TRBJ2-3; D is unresolved. Germline V gives CDR1 LNHNV, CDR2 YYDKDF (reference sequence). The V gene lost 2 bases and the J gene lost 0 bases, with 3 bases spanning the gap. This CDR3 has 13 amino acids. CDR3 protein: CATSRTSTDTQYF. CDR3 DNA: TGTGCCACCAGCAGAACTAGCACAGATACGCAGTATTTT.

The chain joins TRBV28 to TRBJ2-2, with a possible D match to TRBD2 (5 bases). V lost 8 bases, J lost 4 bases, and 14 bases lay in between. The germline V gene has CDR1 MDHEN and CDR2 SYDVKM. This CDR3 is built from 14 residues. The CDR3 spells CASLGLRTTGELFF. The CDR3 DNA follows: TGTGCCAGCCTAGGACTCAGAACCACCGGGGAGCTGTTTTTT.

In this sample, this clone turned up once. The rearrangement joins TRBV5-1 to TRBJ2-5; 15 bases match TRBD2. This CDR3 is built from 17 residues. Germline trimming cut 2 bases from V and 5 bases from J; bases unmatched to any gene: 7. CDR1 and CDR2 (germline): SGHRS, YFSETQ. CDR3 nucleotide sequence: TGCGCCAGCAGCTTCGGACTAGCGGGAGGGCTTGGCGAGACCCAGTACTTC. Translated: CASSFGLAGGLGETQYF.

The genes are TRBV10-2 and TRBJ2-1; 9 bases line up with TRBD2. This CDR3 contains 13 residues. The trim removed 7 bases at V and 5 bases at J, leaving 3 bases unmatched. The V gene's germline CDR1 is WSHSY and CDR2 SAAADI. The CDR3 loop reads CASKLAGNNEQFF. As DNA, the CDR3 is TGCGCCAGCAAGCTAGCGGGGAACAATGAGCAGTTCTTC.

The rearrangement uses TRBV2 and TRBJ2-5, with a tentative D call TRBD2 (6 bases). Germline values: CDR1 SNHLY, CDR2 FYNNEI. Between the trimmed V and J ends, which lost 0 bases and 9 bases, there was a span of 8 bases. CDR3 length equals 12 residues. CDR3 loop: CASSEAEGSQYF. DNA of the CDR3: TGTGCCAGCAGTGAAGCGGAGGGGTCCCAGTACTTC.

The chain has TRBV18 and TRBJ2-3; a possible D gene is TRBD2 (5 bases). This CDR3 region has 12 residues. Germline-derived CDR1 and CDR2 are KGHSH and LQKENI. V lost 6 bases and J 6 bases, leaving 10 bases between the germline ends. The CDR3 nucleotides read TGTGCCAGCTCCCTGAGGAGGGATACGCAGTATTTT. The encoded protein is CASSLRRDTQYF.

The V gene is TRBV6-5, the J gene TRBJ1-4; 10 bases match TRBD1. The CDR3 loop spans 16 amino acids. Germline V gives CDR1 MNHEY, CDR2 SVGAGI. Trimming at V came to 2 bases and at J to 8 bases, leaving 8 bases not matched to a gene. The CDR3 spells CASSYPPGQGNEKLFF. Written as DNA, the CDR3 is TGTGCCAGCAGTTACCCCCCGGGACAGGGGAACGAAAAACTGTTTTTT.

This clone was counted a few times. The rearrangement links TRBV12-3 or TRBV12-4 to TRBJ2-7; D uncertain. The V end was cut by 5 bases, the J end by 5 bases, with 10 bases between. The CDR3 length is 12 residues. The CDR3 sequence: CASSARENEQYF. CDR3 coding DNA: TGTGCCAGCAGTGCCCGTGAGAACGAGCAGTACTTC.